A single sample gave rise to the 17 T cell receptor beta chains below, sequenced in a study of control samples from healthy donors and cancer patients. Sequenced by immunoSEQ multiplex PCR; TCRdb stores in-frame clones only, minus some. Of 120,000 or so clones listed, just under 95% were seen once; the top ten hold around 3.6%. Sequencing used blood. Every receptor here comes from a man aged 30 to 39 in good health.

The V call is TRBV5-1, the J call TRBJ1-1; possibly TRBD1 for D (5 bases). CDR1 SGHRS and CDR2 YFSETQ come from the germline V gene. The CDR3 loop spans 15 amino acids. V was shortened by 2 bases and J by 7 bases, with 18 bases between the two germline ends. The CDR3 bases are TGCGCCAGCAGCTTACGGGGAACATCCGGACATGAAGCTTTCTTT. It codes for CASSLRGTSGHEAFF.

The chain employs TRBV5-5 and TRBJ2-7; unclear D gene. CDR3 length: 19 amino acids. The germline V gene encodes CDR1 SGHKS and CDR2 YYEKEE (reference sequence). With 3 bases removed from V and 0 bases from J, the gap between germline ends came to 25 bases. This chain's CDR3 is CASSSSLVGLGSTSYEQYF. As DNA, the CDR3 is TGTGCCAGCAGCTCAAGCCTCGTAGGGCTAGGGTCGACCTCCTACGAGCAGTACTTC. The full variable domain, its missing parts supplied by reference TRBV5-5 and TRBJ2-7, is DAGVTQSPTHLIKTRGQQVTLRCSPISGHKSVSWYQQVLGQGPQFIFQYYEKEERGRGNFPDRFSARQFPNYSSELNVNALLLGDSALYLCASSSSLVGLGSTSYEQYFGPGTRLTVT.

V is TRBV19 and J is TRBJ2-4, with TRBD2 matching 8 bases. The CDR3 spans 13 residues. The J segment lost 6 bases and the V segment lost 8 bases, leaving 6 bases of the junction unmatched. CDR1 is LNHDA and CDR2 is SQIVND in the germline V gene (reference sequence). The CDR3 DNA sequence: TGTGCCAGTGTGGCGGGGGGCGGAAACATTCAGTACTTC. Its protein product is CASVAGGGNIQYF.

This clone showed up just once. This chain uses TRBV28 with TRBJ2-1; D gene uncertain. Germline lookup yields CDR1 MDHEN and CDR2 SYDVKM. The CDR3 is 16 amino acids. V lost 4 bases, J lost 8 bases, and 21 bases lay in between. The CDR3, as DNA: TGTGCCAGCAGTTACTTCTTGAGACGCCCGACCGATGAGCAGTTCTTC. As protein: CASSYFLRRPTDEQFF. Combining the CDR3 with reference TRBV28 and TRBJ2-1 gives the whole variable domain DVKVTQSSRYLVKRTGEKVFLECVQDMDHENMFWYRQDPGLGLRLIYFSYDVKMKEKGDIPEGYSVSREKKERFSLILESASTNQTSMYLCASSYFLRRPTDEQFFGPGTRLTVL.

V and J are TRBV2 and TRBJ2-5; TRBD1 is a possible D gene (6 bases). Per the germline V gene, CDR1 is SNHLY and CDR2 is FYNNEI. The CDR3 is 12 amino acids. The V and J ends lost 6 bases and 7 bases respectively, with 12 bases between them. CDR3: CASRGAGGTQYF. The CDR3 DNA follows: TGTGCCAGCAGGGGGGCCGGAGGGACCCAGTACTTC.

V and J are TRBV9 and TRBJ2-7; 8 bases match TRBD2. The V gene's germline CDR1 is SGDLS and CDR2 YYNGEE. This CDR3 is 13 amino acids long. Trimming at V came to 3 bases and at J to 6 bases, leaving 5 bases not matched to a gene. The CDR3, as DNA: TGTGCCAGCAGCGAGGTTCGGGAGGGCGAGCAGTACTTC. This encodes CASSEVREGEQYF.

The rearrangement uses TRBV6-5 and TRBJ1-1; D gene unclear. The CDR3 spans 13 residues. V was clipped by 0 bases and J by 4 bases, with 6 bases between them. Germline values: CDR1 MNHEY, CDR2 SVGAGI. CDR3 DNA: TGTGCCAGCAGTTACTCGATGGCCACTGAAGCTTTCTTT. Protein product: CASSYSMATEAFF.

This chain joins TRBV5-6 and TRBJ2-1; D uncertain. Germline V CDR1 and CDR2: SGHDT, YYEEEE. V was cut by 2 bases and J by 4 bases, with 7 bases left in between. The CDR3 contains 13 residues. The CDR3 protein is CASSFRIYNEQFF. As DNA, the CDR3 is TGTGCCAGCAGCTTTAGAATATACAATGAGCAGTTCTTC.

In this sample, this clone turned up once. The chain carries TRBV6-5 and TRBJ1-5, with D tentatively TRBD1 (5 bases). Trimming left V 6 bases short and J 3 bases short, with 15 bases between. This CDR3 has 15 amino acids. Germline CDR1 and CDR2: MNHEY and SVGAGI. CDR3 nucleotides: TGTGCCAGCAGCCCCGGGTGGGGGAACAATCAGCCCCAGCATTTT. This sequence encodes CASSPGWGNNQPQHF.

This clone was recorded only once. The conserved closing phenylalanine or tryptophan is absent in this CDR3, likely reflecting a read error. The DNA is left out, because the CDR3 cannot be placed on it with certainty; the CDR3 is given as TCRdb lists it. CDR3 loop: CASTPSRSG. The rearrangement uses TRBV27 and TRBJ1-1. The CDR3 length is 9 residues, termini included. Germline loops: CDR1 MNHEY, CDR2 SMNVEV (reference sequence).

The chain links TRBV10-3 to TRBJ1-2, with 10 bases that match TRBD1. The germline gives CDR1 ENHRY, CDR2 SYGVKD. The CDR3 sequence is 14 residues long. Unmatched junction bases numbered 4, after V lost 6 bases and J lost 3 bases. This chain's CDR3 is CAISPTGGDYGYTF. In nucleotides, the CDR3 is TGTGCCATCAGCCCGACAGGGGGCGACTATGGCTACACCTTC.

The chain has TRBV5-5 and TRBJ1-1; D uncertain. The CDR3 runs 14 residues. Germline CDR1 and CDR2: SGHKS and YYEKEE (reference sequence). V was clipped by 3 bases and J by 1 base, with 10 bases between them. CDR3 sequence: CASSWSWPNTEAFF. The DNA for the CDR3 is TGTGCCAGCAGCTGGAGTTGGCCGAACACTGAAGCTTTCTTT.

The chain has TRBV19 and TRBJ1-1, with 8 bases lining up with TRBD1. The CDR3 sequence is 14 residues long. CDR1 LNHDA and CDR2 SQIVND come from the germline V gene (reference sequence). Trimming removed 5 bases from V and 1 base from J; junction bases left unmatched: 3. In nucleotides, the CDR3 is TGTGCCAGTAGTGCCGGGACAGGGAACACTGAAGCTTTCTTT. Translated: CASSAGTGNTEAFF.

This clone was seen just once. CDR3 residues: CSARTGGPFQSYEQYF. In DNA form, the CDR3 reads TGCAGCGCACGGACAGGGGGCCCTTTTCAATCCTACGAGCAGTACTTC. The chain employs TRBV29-1 and TRBJ2-7; 11 nucleotides line up with TRBD1. This CDR3 comprises 16 residues. Germline loops: CDR1 SQVTM, CDR2 ANQGSEA. The J segment lost 1 base and the V segment lost 7 bases, leaving 12 bases of the junction unmatched.

The V gene is TRBV6-5, the J gene TRBJ2-2; 8 bases line up with TRBD1. V dropped 6 bases and J dropped 0; count of bases not matched to a gene: 3. Looked up from germline, CDR1 is MNHEY and CDR2 is SVGAGI. The CDR3 runs 15 residues. As DNA, the CDR3 is TGTGCCAGCAGCTGGACAGGGACGAACACCGGGGAGCTGTTTTTT. This translates into CASSWTGTNTGELFF.

The chain uses TRBV6-6 and TRBJ1-5; no firm D call. CDR1 and CDR2 from the germline V gene are MNHNY and SVGAGI (reference sequence). This CDR3 spans 15 amino acids. Trimming removed 0 bases from V and 1 base from J, with 7 bases in between. The CDR3 loop reads CASSYSDGSNQPQHF. In nucleotides, the CDR3 is TGTGCCAGCAGTTACTCGGACGGGAGCAATCAGCCCCAGCATTTT.

The chain joins TRBV4-1 to TRBJ2-5; TRBD1 aligns across 7 bases. CDR3 size: 17 residues. Looked up from germline, CDR1 is MGHRA and CDR2 is YSYEKL. With V trimmed by 1 base and J by 0 bases, 8 bases remained unmatched. CDR3 amino acids: CASSQASGRGYQETQYF. The CDR3 region has the DNA TGCGCCAGCAGCCAAGCCTCGGGCAGGGGGTACCAAGAGACCCAGTACTTC.